A single sample gave rise to the 26 T cell receptor beta chains below, sequenced in a study of sequential checkpoint blockade in melanoma. TCRdb's copy holds only in-frame clones and misses some; the assay was immunoSEQ multiplex PCR. The sample lists some 15,000 clones, about 92% seen once, with about 23% in the top ten. Specified treatment: randomized to nivolumab then ipilimumab (arm A) or the reverse (arm B). This specimen was CD8+ T cells sorted from blood (inferred from file names), taken from a patient given nivolumab and ipilimumab in sequence. The receptors shown here come from a human donor with melanoma.

The V gene is TRBV27, the J gene TRBJ2-7; 9 bases map to TRBD1. V lost 5 bases to trimming and J lost 6 bases; unmatched junction nucleotides: 11. Germline V gene data show CDR1 as MNHEY and CDR2 as SMNVEV (reference sequence). The CDR3 spans 15 residues. CDR3 amino acids: CASSPLTGQGPEQYF. The CDR3 DNA reads as TGTGCCAGCAGTCCATTAACGGGACAGGGCCCCGAGCAGTACTTC.

The gene calls are TRBV6-6 and TRBJ2-7; perhaps TRBD1 as D (6 bases). There are 14 residues in the CDR3. Trimming removed 6 bases at V and 5 bases at J, with 17 bases between. Germline values: CDR1 MNHNY, CDR2 SVGAGI (reference sequence). For the CDR3, the DNA is TGTGCCAGCAGCCCAACAGCACAGGGCCACGAGCAGTACTTC. Translation: CASSPTAQGHEQYF.

This chain joins TRBV16 and TRBJ1-6; D gene ambiguous. CDR3 length: 17 amino acids. V lost 1 base to trimming and J lost 0 bases, with 10 bases between them. Germline lookup yields CDR1 KGHSY and CDR2 FQNENV. CDR3 protein: CASSQLGIRSYNSPLHF. As DNA, the CDR3 is TGTGCCAGCAGCCAATTGGGCATCCGCTCCTATAATTCACCCCTCCACTTT.

The V and J genes are TRBV30 and TRBJ1-5, with a possible D match to TRBD1 (6 bases). The CDR3 loop spans 14 amino acids. Germline assignment: CDR1 GTSNPN and CDR2 SVGIG (reference sequence). V was pared by 2 bases and J by 2 bases, with 10 bases between. CDR3 amino acids: CAWSSGDRNQPQHF. For the CDR3, the DNA is TGTGCCTGGAGTTCAGGGGATCGCAATCAGCCCCAGCATTTT.

The chain carries TRBV19 and TRBJ1-5, with D perhaps TRBD1 (6 bases). With 5 bases removed from V and 0 bases from J, the gap between germline ends came to 11 bases. This CDR3 contains 15 residues. In germline, CDR1 is LNHDA, CDR2 SQIVND (reference sequence). Written as DNA, the CDR3 is TGTGCCAGTAGTCTCAGGACAGATAGCAATCAGCCCCAGCATTTT. Its protein product is CASSLRTDSNQPQHF.

The V call is TRBV9, the J call TRBJ2-7; TRBD2 agrees at 10 bases. In germline, CDR1 is SGDLS, CDR2 YYNGEE. This CDR3 region has 13 residues. The V segment lost 0 bases and the J segment 7 bases; nucleotides outside the gene matches: 1. The CDR3 is CASSVATSGEQYF. The DNA for the CDR3 is TGTGCCAGCAGCGTAGCGACTAGCGGGGAGCAGTACTTC.

This rearrangement joins TRBV11-2 to TRBJ2-7; 9 bases align to TRBD1. Germline lookup yields CDR1 SGHAT and CDR2 FQNNGV. The CDR3 covers 15 residues. Trimming took 1 base from V and 6 from J; bases not matched to a gene: 7. CDR3: CASSLGTGTGSEQYV. The CDR3 DNA reads TGTGCCAGCAGCTTAGGGACCGGGACAGGGTCCGAGCAGTACGTC.

CDR3: CASSFAGSYEQYV. Written as DNA, the CDR3 is TGTGCCAGCAGCTTCGCAGGGTCCTACGAGCAGTACGTC. The rearrangement joins TRBV5-6 to TRBJ2-7; D perhaps matches TRBD1 (5 bases). V was shortened by 2 bases and J by 1 base, with 7 bases between the two germline ends. Looked up from germline, CDR1 is SGHDT and CDR2 is YYEEEE. CDR3 size: 13 residues.

This clone has a single count. The chain couples TRBV15 to TRBJ1-4, with D possibly matching TRBD1 (6 bases). CDR3 size: 16 residues. CDR1 is LNHNV, CDR2 YYDKDF, per germline (reference sequence). V lost 5 bases to trimming and J lost 1 base, with 14 bases between them. DNA for the CDR3: TGTGCCACCAGCGGGGGACACCCCATAACTAATGAAAAACTGTTTTTT. Translation gives CATSGGHPITNEKLFF.

The chain recombines TRBV28 with TRBJ1-1; a weak D match, TRBD1 (6 bases). Trimming cost V 5 bases and J 0 bases, with 13 bases left between them. The CDR3 contains 15 residues. Per the germline V gene, CDR1 is MDHEN and CDR2 is SYDVKM. CDR3 amino acids: CASSLPGTLNTEAFF. CDR3 nucleotides: TGTGCCAGCAGTCTCCCCGGGACATTGAACACTGAAGCTTTCTTT.

The V call is TRBV4-3, the J call TRBJ2-7; 11 bases map to TRBD2. The germline CDR1 and CDR2 sequences are LGHNA and YSLEER. The CDR3 has 15 amino acids. J gave up 5 bases and V 3 bases, and 6 bases lay outside the gene matches. The CDR3: CASSQGLAAGHEQYF. The CDR3 DNA reads TGCGCCAGCAGCCAGGGACTAGCGGCGGGCCACGAGCAGTACTTC.

The chain has TRBV28 and TRBJ1-1; TRBD1 might be the D (5 bases). The CDR3 runs to 14 residues. V was cut by 5 bases and J by 6 bases, with 16 bases left in between. Germline CDR1 and CDR2: MDHEN and SYDVKM. The CDR3 here is CASSPRRGYAEAFF. CDR3 DNA: TGTGCCAGCAGTCCCAGAAGGGGATACGCTGAAGCTTTCTTT.

The CDR3 reads CASSSPLSRFLGNTIYF. The CDR3 region has the DNA TGTGCCAGCAGTTCCCCCTTGAGCAGGTTTTTAGGAAACACCATATATTTT. This chain links TRBV28 with TRBJ1-3; D uncertain. V was pared by 4 bases and J by 4 bases, with 20 bases between. The CDR3 totals 17 residues. Germline CDR1 reads MDHEN; CDR2 reads SYDVKM.

V and J are TRBV28 and TRBJ2-7; D gene unclear. CDR3 length: 12 residues. Trimming shortened V by 5 bases and J by 0 bases, and 5 bases separated the two germline ends. CDR1 and CDR2 (germline): MDHEN, SYDVKM. CDR3 in DNA: TGTGCCAGCAGTCTTAACTCCTACGAGCAGTACTTC. Protein sequence: CASSLNSYEQYF.

This clone was observed a single time. The chain recombines TRBV28 with TRBJ1-3; D is undetermined. CDR1 is MDHEN and CDR2 is SYDVKM in the germline V gene. The CDR3 extends over 15 amino acids. The V end was cut by 3 bases, the J end by 0 bases, with 9 bases between. The CDR3 loop is CASSLRESSGNTIYF. As DNA, the CDR3 is TGTGCCAGCAGTTTGAGGGAAAGCTCTGGAAACACCATATATTTT.

This rearrangement joins TRBV27 to TRBJ1-3; D ambiguous. The CDR3 length is 12 residues. V was clipped by 8 bases and J by 0 bases, with 5 bases between them. Germline-derived CDR1 and CDR2 are MNHEY and SMNVEV (reference sequence). The CDR3 loop is CASGHSGNTIYF. DNA for the CDR3: TGTGCCAGCGGCCACTCTGGAAACACCATATATTTT.

This clone was counted once. The V call is TRBV27, the J call TRBJ2-7, with D tentatively TRBD1 (6 bases). Germline-derived CDR1 and CDR2 are MNHEY and SMNVEV (reference sequence). The CDR3 is 14 residues long. Trimming pared 1 base from V and 5 bases from J, leaving 12 bases between. In nucleotides, the CDR3 is TGTGCCAGCAGTTTATGGAACAGGGAGAACGAGCAGTACTTC. Its translation: CASSLWNRENEQYF.

The V call is TRBV30, the J call TRBJ2-7, with a possible D match to TRBD2 (6 bases). Trimming took off 0 bases at V and 3 bases at J, with 18 bases between the two ends. Germline V gene sequence: CDR1 GTSNPN, CDR2 SVGIG (reference sequence). This CDR3 is 16 amino acids long. The CDR3 DNA sequence: TGTGCCTGGAGTGTAGGGTTCGGGGGAGGATTCTACGAGCAGTACTTC. This codes for CAWSVGFGGGFYEQYF.

The chain combines TRBV2 with TRBJ2-7; TRBD2 is a possible D gene (6 bases). V gave up 3 bases and J gave up 2 bases, with 14 bases separating them. The V gene's germline CDR1 is SNHLY and CDR2 FYNNEI. The CDR3 covers 15 residues. Here the CDR3 reads CASSDGGGHTYEQYV. The CDR3 DNA sequence: TGTGCCAGCAGTGATGGGGGAGGTCATACCTACGAGCAGTACGTC.

A single count supports this clone. This rearrangement joins TRBV15 to TRBJ2-2; D is possibly TRBD2 (6 bases). The germline CDR1 and CDR2 sequences are LNHNV and YYDKDF (reference sequence). V was trimmed by 5 bases and J by 0 bases, leaving 16 bases between them. This CDR3 region has 17 residues. CDR3 sequence (DNA): TGTGCCACCAGCGCCCGCGGGGCGGACGCGAACACCGGGGAGCTGTTTTTT. Its protein is CATSARGADANTGELFF.

The genes are TRBV6-1 and TRBJ1-1; D is unresolved. The V gene lost 10 bases and the J gene lost 5 bases, with 11 bases spanning the gap. CDR3 length equals 11 residues. Per germline, CDR1 MNHNS and CDR2 SASEGT. CDR3 DNA: TGTGCCATCGGGAGAAAAACTGAAGCTTTCTTT. This codes for CAIGRKTEAFF.

The J gene is TRBJ1-3, the V gene TRBV7-6, with D possibly matching TRBD1 (6 bases). This CDR3 comprises 17 residues. The V end lost 1 base, the J end lost 3 bases, and 16 bases lay between the germline ends. Germline V gene sequence: CDR1 SGHVS, CDR2 FNYEAQ. The CDR3 sequence: CASSLGAGQGYGNTIYF. The CDR3 DNA reads TGTGCCAGCAGCTTAGGGGCCGGGCAGGGGTATGGAAACACCATATATTTT.

V is TRBV9 and J is TRBJ1-2, with D possibly being TRBD1 (5 bases). The V gene's germline CDR1 is SGDLS and CDR2 YYNGEE. This CDR3 has 13 amino acids. The V end was cut by 0 bases, the J end by 7 bases, with 10 bases between. CDR3 sequence (DNA): TGTGCCAGCAGCGTAGGACAGTCCATTGGCTACACCTTC. This gives the protein CASSVGQSIGYTF.

The chain carries TRBV28 and TRBJ1-6, with TRBD1 as a possible D gene (6 bases). Germline lookup yields CDR1 MDHEN and CDR2 SYDVKM. Trimming took 4 bases from V and 2 from J, leaving 18 bases between them. CDR3 size: 18 residues. The CDR3 reads CASSSPISRGPYNSPLHF. The CDR3 DNA reads as TGTGCCAGCAGTTCCCCGATCAGCAGGGGCCCCTATAATTCACCCCTCCACTTT.

The chain recombines TRBV5-5 with TRBJ1-1, with a tentative D call TRBD1 (5 bases). Germline V gene data show CDR1 as SGHKS and CDR2 as YYEKEE (reference sequence). The V end was cut by 2 bases, the J end by 5 bases, with 13 bases between. This CDR3 spans 14 amino acids. The CDR3 region has the DNA TGTGCCAGCAGCTTTCATAGGGGCGGTACTGAAGCTTTCTTT. Its translation is CASSFHRGGTEAFF.

This chain joins TRBV27 and TRBJ1-2; D is ambiguous. There are 14 residues in the CDR3. Germline V gene lookup returns CDR1 MNHEY and CDR2 SMNVEV (reference sequence). Trimming took 0 bases from V and 8 from J, leaving 13 bases between them. The CDR3 DNA follows: TGTGCCAGCAGTTTATCCCCCCTCATGGAGGGCTACACCTTC. Protein: CASSLSPLMEGYTF.